This entry features one TCR beta chain sequence. Its antigen is undetermined. Germline V CDR1 and CDR2: ENHRY, SYGVKD. V gave up 10 bases and J gave up 5 bases; unmatched junction bases: 10. The CDR3 is made up of 15 amino acids. The data were obtained in a study of long-term antiretroviral therapy in people with HIV. Study conclusions and caveats: Across all time points, the repertoire was dominated by clones that expanded before ART. Older ART regimens may have been in use when blood was drawn between the mid-2000s and the late 2010s. When set beside controls, HIV repertoires had CDR3 length ranges that were narrower.

It was version v3.0 of the immunoSEQ assay that was run at survey level. It was roughly 40,000-50,000 T-cell genomes per sample that sequencing targeted. The protocol was immunoSEQ multiplex PCR, while the TCRdb copy is restricted to in-frame clones and leaves out a portion. This table holds 20,000 or so clones, around 90% found once. The TCR was taken from a man between 18 and 35 years old with HIV. The chain links TRBV10-3 to TRBJ2-1; TRBD2 agrees at 11 bases. This material consisted of unsorted PBMCs, taken 0.2 years before starting antiretroviral therapy. The chain's CDR3 is CATATTSGVNNEQFF. CDR3 nucleotides: TGTGCCACCGCAACGACTAGCGGGGTGAACAATGAGCAGTTCTTC.